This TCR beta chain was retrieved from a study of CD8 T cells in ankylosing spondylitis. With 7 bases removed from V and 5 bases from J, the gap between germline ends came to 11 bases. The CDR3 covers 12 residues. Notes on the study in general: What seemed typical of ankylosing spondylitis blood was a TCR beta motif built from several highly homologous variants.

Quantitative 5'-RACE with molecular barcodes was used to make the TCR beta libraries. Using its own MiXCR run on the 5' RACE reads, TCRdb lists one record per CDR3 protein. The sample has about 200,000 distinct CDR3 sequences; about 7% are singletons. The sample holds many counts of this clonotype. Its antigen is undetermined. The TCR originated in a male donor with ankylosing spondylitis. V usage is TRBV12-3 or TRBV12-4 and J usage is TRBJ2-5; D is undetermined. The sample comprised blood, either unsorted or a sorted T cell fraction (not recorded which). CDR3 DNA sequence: TGTGCCAGCACCCTGTCAAGGGAGACCCAGTACTTC. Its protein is CASTLSRETQYF.